The sequence of this TCR beta chain was determined in a study of shared clonotypes between healthy human individuals (dated by TCRdb to 2018 to 2020). With respect to the entire study: Two women and a few men aged 18 to 49 years were included in the cohort. For each donor, CD4 naive and CD4 memory were each run on three plates, CD8 naive on two plates, and CD8 memory on one plate. The study deeply sequenced blood TCR repertoires of five healthy adults to estimate repertoire size and the extent of clonotype sharing between individuals. Libraries were prepared and TCR repertoires were sequenced by different laboratories using diverse techniques, in order to increase sequencing depth and limit assay-specific biases. Between about 0.8 and 9 billion PBMCs per donor were obtained by leukapheresis.

Paper-wide results and their limitations: Higher generation probabilities were observed for clonotypes shared by all four sorted-subset donors than for non-shared clonotypes. Pairwise subsampling led to the expectation that sequencing depth would affect the degree of clonotype sharing among donors. Across a handful of donors, around 5% of naive CD4, roughly 3.5% of naive CD8, around 2.5% of memory CD4, and approximately 0.4% of memory CD8 clonotypes were shared. The genetic and exposure-history diversity represented was limited by the small number of donors. Estimated clonotype richness was generally larger for naive than for memory subsets. Rarefaction of sorted-subset datasets indicated incomplete sequencing despite the large sequencing depth. Sampling was restricted to blood, and TCR repertoires in tissue are likely to differ from TCR repertoires in blood.

CD8 naive samples were obtained by positive selection for CCR7 among CD45RO-negative cells, yielding a CD45RA+CCR7+ population from which TemRA cells were excluded. Donors were healthy HIV-negative adults with no recently reported acute infections or vaccinations. Only Caucasian adults living in Nashville, Tennessee, USA were represented among the donors. Blood was obtained by leukapheresis, after which PBMCs were separated by Ficoll-Histopaque density gradient centrifugation and cryopreserved in liquid nitrogen vapor phase. Analytical flow cytometry was used to check the purity and quantity of each magnetically sorted T cell population. From each sorted fraction, genomic DNA was isolated and quantified by UV absorbance on a Nanodrop 2000c. TCR CDR3 regions were amplified from genomic DNA by multiplex PCR using the deep immunoSEQ assay. For each cell subset, the extracted genomic DNA was distributed evenly across all wells of several immunoSEQ 96-well plates, and each plate served as one replicate. For sorted subsets, 200 ng of genomic DNA, equivalent to some 30,000 T cell genomes, went into each replicate PCR. Purified libraries were quantified with a Qubit 3.0 fluorometer, sized on a Bioanalyzer 2100, and re-quantified with the KAPA Library Quantification kit. Each immunoSEQ 96-well plate was sequenced on its own single-read 150-cycle Illumina NextSeq 550 flow cell. Per the original workflow: Because only junctional sequences without quality scores were contained in the immunoSEQ output, filtering matching that applied to full-length reads could not be performed. Sequences were annotated with PyIR, a Python wrapper for IgBLAST v1.9, using IMGT germline references to assign V/J genes and CDR3. Reads were removed for weak V/J assignments (E-value above 1e-6), missing CDR3, stop codons, out-of-frame junctions, or ambiguous translated residues. V3J clonotypes were defined as sequences sharing the same inferred V gene, J gene, and CDR3 amino acid sequence. To compute the percentage overlap between repertoires, the number of shared unique clonotypes was divided by the size of the smaller repertoire. Three approaches were used to assess repertoire richness: RTK rarefaction, the Chao1 estimator, and Recon v2.1 estimates of unobserved clonotypes. Generation probabilities were computed with OLGA for all TCRbeta clonotypes obtained by the gDNA method from several donors. The table comes from immuneACCESS by way of TCRdb, which keeps in-frame sequences with V and J called. Part of the clones is missing from these tables; in studies checked, under half for an unresolved V gene and the rest for unknown reasons. D and trimming come from the DNA, and the V and J calls and clone size come from that table. Here the sample has about 680,000 clones; 90% to 95% occur a single time. The ten largest clones capture roughly 24% of the sample.

V gives up 0 bases and J gives up 4 bases, and the segment between their germline ends measures 14 bases. The CDR3 measures 16 amino acids from cysteine to phenylalanine. The DNA shown is the 48-base CDR3, in frame from base 1. The germline V gene (reference sequence) specifies MNHEY as CDR1 and SMNVEV as CDR2. As regards this clone: The antigen this receptor binds is unknown. No quality values exist for individual bases; no much larger clone is one base distant.

The TCR originated in a man aged 25 to 40 in good health. Sequencing used naive CD8+ T cells sorted from blood. What this sample's cell subset or site label stands for: CD45RA+CCR7+. The chain joins TRBV27 to TRBJ2-3; possibly the D gene is TRBD2, per 6 matching bases. The bases read TGTGCCAGCAGTTTATCGTGGCGGACTAAACCAGATACGCAGTATTTT. Translated, it gives CASSLSWRTKPDTQYF.